A few counts support the clone carrying this T cell receptor (beta chain). Cells sorted as Tregs were CD4+, CD25+ and CD127-/low. V was pared by 5 bases and J by 5 bases, with 10 bases of the junction left unmatched. Germline CDR1 reads SGHVS; CDR2 reads FNYEAQ. The length of the CDR3 is 15 residues. Semi-nested PCR with Nested Universal Primer A followed constant-region reverse priming of full-length variable regions. TCRdb analysed the 5' RACE reads with MiXCR anew, one entry per CDR3 protein. The profile covers about 9,000 distinct CDR3 sequences, with under 50% appearing a single time and 2.9% taken by the ten largest.

The TCR was taken from a female donor with breast cancer. The sample was Tregs sorted from a lymph node. V and J are TRBV7-6 and TRBJ1-1; 8 bases are a match to TRBD1. The DNA of the CDR3 is TGTGCCAGCAGCGAGGACAGGGTGGACCTTACTGAAGCTTTCTTT. Encoded protein: CASSEDRVDLTEAFF. The entire variable domain, with the rest obtained from reference TRBV7-6 and TRBJ1-1, is as follows: GAGVSQSPRYKVTKRGQDVALRCDPISGHVSLYWYRQALGQGPEFLTYFNYEAQQDKSGLPNDRFSAERPEGSISTLTIQRTEQRDSAMYRCASSEDRVDLTEAFFGQGTRLTVV.